The rows below give T cell receptor beta chains drawn from one sample of a study of T cells in Graves' hyperthyroidism and ophthalmopathy. TCRdb reprocessed the multiplex PCR reads with MiXCR, giving one entry per CDR3 protein. Among nearly 600,000 distinct CDR3 sequences listed, 12% to 15% were seen once. Sample: blood. Receptors were obtained from a woman under 30 with Graves' ophthalmopathy. The conserved cysteine and the conserved F or W are not part of the CDR3 here.

CDR3 length: 12
V gene: TRBV19
CDR3 protein: ASSISGTLYGYT

CDR3 length: 14
V gene: TRBV6-5
CDR3 protein: ASSYSGTGIWETQY

CDR3 length: 13
V gene: TRBV7-2
CDR3 protein: ASSFAWGSTDTQY

CDR3 length: 11
V gene: TRBV12-3/TRBV12-4
CDR3 protein: ASRLMNAGELF

CDR3 length: 18
V gene: TRBV2
CDR3 protein: ASSETRPTLAGPWGNEQF

CDR3 length: 13
V gene: TRBV19
CDR3 protein: ASSILAGAHGELF

CDR3 length: 10
V gene: TRBV30
CDR3 protein: AWSAAAYEQY

CDR3 length: 11
V gene: TRBV28
CDR3 protein: ACHSGSAGELF

CDR3 length: 9
V gene: TRBV20-1
CDR3 protein: SASGTVGYT

CDR3 length: 14
V gene: TRBV28
CDR3 protein: ASSSGQGREGQPQH

CDR3 length: 14
V gene: TRBV20-1
CDR3 protein: SARDTLADTYNEQF

CDR3 length: 10
V gene: TRBV7-3
CDR3 protein: ASSFGSDTQY

CDR3 length: 14
V gene: TRBV5-4
CDR3 protein: ASSVGQGVGGTEAF

CDR3 length: 13
V gene: TRBV19
CDR3 protein: ASSIRDSNPYEQY

CDR3 length: 11
V gene: TRBV20-1
CDR3 protein: SARRTGIGGYT

CDR3 length: 12
V gene: TRBV13
CDR3 protein: ASSLAQNTGELF

CDR3 length: 13
V gene: TRBV10-3
CDR3 protein: AISAGQGIRSEQY

CDR3 length: 13
V gene: TRBV13
CDR3 protein: ASSLGLSRSYEQY

CDR3 length: 9
V gene: TRBV28
CDR3 protein: ASSFYDGYT

CDR3 length: 13
V gene: TRBV10-3
CDR3 protein: AISSQGLDQETQY

CDR3 length: 13
V gene: TRBV9
CDR3 protein: ASSVGGGISYEQY